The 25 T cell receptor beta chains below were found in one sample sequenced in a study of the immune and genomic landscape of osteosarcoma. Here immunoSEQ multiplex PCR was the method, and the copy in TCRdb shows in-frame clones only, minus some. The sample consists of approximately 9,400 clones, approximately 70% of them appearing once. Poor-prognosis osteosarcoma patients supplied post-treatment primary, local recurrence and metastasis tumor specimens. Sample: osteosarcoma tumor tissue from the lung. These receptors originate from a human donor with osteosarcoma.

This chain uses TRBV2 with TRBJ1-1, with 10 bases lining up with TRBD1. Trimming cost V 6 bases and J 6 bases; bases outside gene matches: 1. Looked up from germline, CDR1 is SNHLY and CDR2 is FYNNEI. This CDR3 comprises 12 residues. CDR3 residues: CASRGTGAEAFF. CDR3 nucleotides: TGTGCCAGCAGGGGGACAGGGGCTGAAGCTTTCTTT.

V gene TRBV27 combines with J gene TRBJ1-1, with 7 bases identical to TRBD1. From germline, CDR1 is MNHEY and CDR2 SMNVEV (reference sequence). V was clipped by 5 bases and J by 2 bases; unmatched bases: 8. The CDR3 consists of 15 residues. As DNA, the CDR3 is TGTGCCAGCAGTCCTCAGGGGGGAGCCAACACTGAAGCTTTCTTT. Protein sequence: CASSPQGGANTEAFF.

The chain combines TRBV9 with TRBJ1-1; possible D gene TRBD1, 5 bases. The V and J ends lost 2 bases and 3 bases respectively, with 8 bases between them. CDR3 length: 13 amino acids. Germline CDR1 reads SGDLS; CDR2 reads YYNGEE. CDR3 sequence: CASSVPGDTEAFF. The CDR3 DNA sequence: TGTGCCAGCAGCGTCCCGGGGGACACTGAAGCTTTCTTT.

The chain's CDR3 is CAWSYGSSDEQFF. Here the CDR3 DNA reads TGTGCCTGGAGTTACGGGAGTAGCGATGAGCAGTTCTTC. This chain links TRBV30 with TRBJ2-1; D is possibly TRBD2 (6 bases). This CDR3 contains 13 residues. V dropped 2 bases and J dropped 8 bases, with 13 bases sitting between them. Germline values: CDR1 GTSNPN, CDR2 SVGIG (reference sequence).

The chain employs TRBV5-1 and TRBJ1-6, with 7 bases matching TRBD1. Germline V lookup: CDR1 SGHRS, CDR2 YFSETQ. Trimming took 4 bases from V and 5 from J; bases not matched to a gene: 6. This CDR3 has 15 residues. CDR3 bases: TGCGCCAGCAGCGGGGGGACAGCTAATAATTCACCCCTCCACTTT. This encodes CASSGGTANNSPLHF.

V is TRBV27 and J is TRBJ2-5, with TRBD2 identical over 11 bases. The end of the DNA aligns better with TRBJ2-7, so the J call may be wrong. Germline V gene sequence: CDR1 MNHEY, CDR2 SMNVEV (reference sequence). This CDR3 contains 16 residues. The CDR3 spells CASSAGRSGRAYEQYF. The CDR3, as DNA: TGTGCCAGCAGTGCCGGACGTAGCGGGAGGGCCTACGAGCAGTACTTC.

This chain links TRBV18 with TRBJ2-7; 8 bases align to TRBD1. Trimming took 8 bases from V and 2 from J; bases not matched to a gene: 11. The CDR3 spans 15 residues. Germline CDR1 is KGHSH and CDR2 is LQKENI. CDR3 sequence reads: CASPRTGRLTYEQYF. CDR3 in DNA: TGTGCCAGCCCTAGGACAGGGAGATTGACCTACGAGCAGTACTTC.

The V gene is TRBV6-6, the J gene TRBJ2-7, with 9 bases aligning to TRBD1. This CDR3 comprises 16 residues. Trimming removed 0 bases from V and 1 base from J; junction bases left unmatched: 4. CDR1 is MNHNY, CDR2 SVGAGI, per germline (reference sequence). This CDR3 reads CASSYSDRGGSYEQYF. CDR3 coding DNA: TGTGCCAGCAGTTACTCAGACAGGGGGGGTTCCTACGAGCAGTACTTC.

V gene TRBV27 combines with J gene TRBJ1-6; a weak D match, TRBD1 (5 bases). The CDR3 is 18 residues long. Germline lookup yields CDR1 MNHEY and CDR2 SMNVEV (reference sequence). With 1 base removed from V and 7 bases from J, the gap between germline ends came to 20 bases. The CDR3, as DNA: TGTGCCAGCAGTTTATTCGGGGGGTACTGGGAGGGGAATTCACCCCTCCACTTT. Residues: CASSLFGGYWEGNSPLHF.

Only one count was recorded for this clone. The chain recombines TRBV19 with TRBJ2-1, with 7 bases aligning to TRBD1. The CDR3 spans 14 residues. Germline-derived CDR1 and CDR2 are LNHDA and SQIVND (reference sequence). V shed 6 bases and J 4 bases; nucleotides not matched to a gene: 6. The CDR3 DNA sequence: TGTGCCAGTAGCCTCCGGACAGGATACAATGAGCAGTTCTTC. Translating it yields CASSLRTGYNEQFF.

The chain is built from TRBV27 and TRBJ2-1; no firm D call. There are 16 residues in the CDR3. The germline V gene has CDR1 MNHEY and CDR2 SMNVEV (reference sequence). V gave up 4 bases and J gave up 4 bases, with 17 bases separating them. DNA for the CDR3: TGTGCCAGCAGTTCCGGCCCAGGTGCTGGGTACAATGAGCAGTTCTTC. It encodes CASSSGPGAGYNEQFF.

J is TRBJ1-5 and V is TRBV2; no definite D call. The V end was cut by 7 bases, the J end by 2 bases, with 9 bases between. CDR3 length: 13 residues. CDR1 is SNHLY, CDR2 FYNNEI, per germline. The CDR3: CASKIEGNQPQHF. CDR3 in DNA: TGTGCCAGCAAGATTGAGGGCAATCAGCCCCAGCATTTT. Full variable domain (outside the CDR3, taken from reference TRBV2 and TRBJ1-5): EPEVTQTPSHQVTQMGQEVILRCVPISNHLYFYWYRQILGQKVEFLVSFYNNEISEKSEIFDDQFSVERPDGSNFTLKIRSTKLEDSAMYFCASKIEGNQPQHFGDGTRLSIL.

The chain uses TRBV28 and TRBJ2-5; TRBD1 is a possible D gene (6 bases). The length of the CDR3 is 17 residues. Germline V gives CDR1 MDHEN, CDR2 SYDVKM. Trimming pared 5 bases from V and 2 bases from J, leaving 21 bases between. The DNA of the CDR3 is TGTGCCAGCAGTGGGATGACAGGCCCCAATCCACAAGAGACCCAGTACTTC. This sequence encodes CASSGMTGPNPQETQYF.

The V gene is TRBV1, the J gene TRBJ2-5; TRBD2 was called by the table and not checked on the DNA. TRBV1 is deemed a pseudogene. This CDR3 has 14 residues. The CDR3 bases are TGCACCAGCAGCCGGCGTACTAGCGGCGAGGCCCAGTACTTC. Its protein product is CTSSRRTSGEAQYF.

DNA for the CDR3: TGTGCCAGCAGCACGACTAGCGACAATGAGCAGTTCTTC. Amino acid sequence: CASSTTSDNEQFF. V is TRBV2 and J is TRBJ2-1, with TRBD2 matching over 8 bases. The CDR3 spans 13 residues. Germline-derived CDR1 and CDR2 are SNHLY and FYNNEI. V shed 6 bases and J 5 bases; nucleotides not matched to a gene: 3.

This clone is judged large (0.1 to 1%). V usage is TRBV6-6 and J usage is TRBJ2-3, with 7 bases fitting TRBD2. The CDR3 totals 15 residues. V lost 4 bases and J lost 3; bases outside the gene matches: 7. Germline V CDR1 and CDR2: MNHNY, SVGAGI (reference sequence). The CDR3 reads CASSWAGEGTDTQYF. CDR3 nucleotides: TGTGCCAGCAGTTGGGCGGGAGAAGGGACAGATACGCAGTATTTT.

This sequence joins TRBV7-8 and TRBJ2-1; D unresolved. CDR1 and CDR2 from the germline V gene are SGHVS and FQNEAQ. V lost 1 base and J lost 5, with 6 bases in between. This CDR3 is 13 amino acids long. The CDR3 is CASSLVADNEQFF. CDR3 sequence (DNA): TGTGCCAGCAGCTTAGTGGCGGACAATGAGCAGTTCTTC.

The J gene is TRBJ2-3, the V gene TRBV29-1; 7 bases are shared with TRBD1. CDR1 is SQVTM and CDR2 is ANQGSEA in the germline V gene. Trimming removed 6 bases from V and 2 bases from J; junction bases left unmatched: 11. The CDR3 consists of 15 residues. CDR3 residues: CSVDYRGLNTDTQYF. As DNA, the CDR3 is TGCAGCGTAGATTACAGGGGCCTAAACACAGATACGCAGTATTTT.

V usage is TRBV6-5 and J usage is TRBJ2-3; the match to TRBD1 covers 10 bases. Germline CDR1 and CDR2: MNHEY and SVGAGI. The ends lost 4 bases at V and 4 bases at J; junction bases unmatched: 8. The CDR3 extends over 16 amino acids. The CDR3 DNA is TGTGCCAGCAGTTCCCCGACAGGGGGCGGTTCAGATACGCAGTATTTT. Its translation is CASSSPTGGGSDTQYF.

CDR3 nucleotides: TGCAGCGTTGCTGTCCAGCGGGGGTACTCCTACGAGCAGTACTTC. It encodes CSVAVQRGYSYEQYF. V is TRBV29-1 and J is TRBJ2-7, with 8 bases aligning to TRBD2. V was clipped by 4 bases and J by 0 bases; unmatched bases: 8. Germline CDR1 SQVTM, CDR2 ANQGSEA. The CDR3 spans 15 residues.

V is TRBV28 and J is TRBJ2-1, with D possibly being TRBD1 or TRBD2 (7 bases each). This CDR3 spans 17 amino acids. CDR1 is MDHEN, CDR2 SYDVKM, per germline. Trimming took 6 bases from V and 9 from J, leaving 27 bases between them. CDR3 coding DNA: TGTGCCAGCAGATTCCCCCGGACTAGGGGGCTTAGTGGTGAGCAGTTCTTC. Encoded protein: CASRFPRTRGLSGEQFF.

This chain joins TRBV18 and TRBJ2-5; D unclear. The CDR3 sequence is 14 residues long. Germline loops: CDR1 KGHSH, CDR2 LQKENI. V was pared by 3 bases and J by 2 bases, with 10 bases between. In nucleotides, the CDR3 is TGTGCCAGCTCACCCGATAGGGTGCAAGAGACCCAGTACTTC. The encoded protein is CASSPDRVQETQYF.

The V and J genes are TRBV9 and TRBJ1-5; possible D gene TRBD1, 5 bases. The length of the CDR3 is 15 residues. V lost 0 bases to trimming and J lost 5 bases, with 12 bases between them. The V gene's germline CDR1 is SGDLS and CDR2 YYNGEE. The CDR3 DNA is TGTGCCAGCAGCGTAGGGGGACGAATCGATCAGCCCCAGCATTTT. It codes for CASSVGGRIDQPQHF. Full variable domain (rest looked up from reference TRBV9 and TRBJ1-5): DSGVTQTPKHLITATGQRVTLRCSPRSGDLSVYWYQQSLDQGLQFLIQYYNGEERAKGNILERFSAQQFPDLHSELNLSSLELGDSALYFCASSVGGRIDQPQHFGDGTRLSIL.

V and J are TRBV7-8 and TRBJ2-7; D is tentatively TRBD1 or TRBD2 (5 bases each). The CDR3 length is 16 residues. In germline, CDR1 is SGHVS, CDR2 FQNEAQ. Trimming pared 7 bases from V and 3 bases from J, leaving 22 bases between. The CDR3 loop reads CASTSLGRDPFYEQYF. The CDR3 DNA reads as TGTGCCAGCACCTCTTTAGGCCGGGACCCTTTCTACGAGCAGTACTTC.

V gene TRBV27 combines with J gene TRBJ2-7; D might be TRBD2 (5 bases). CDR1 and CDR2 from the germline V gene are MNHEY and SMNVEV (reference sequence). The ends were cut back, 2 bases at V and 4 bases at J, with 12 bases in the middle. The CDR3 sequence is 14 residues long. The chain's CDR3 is CASSLKLVEYEQYF. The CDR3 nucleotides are TGTGCCAGCAGTTTAAAACTAGTCGAATACGAGCAGTACTTC.